This record concerns one T cell receptor beta chain sequence. Its antigen is currently unknown. Method: immunoSEQ multiplex PCR; TCRdb's copy keeps in-frame clones and lacks some. The data show over 50,000 clones, approximately 87% seen once. These data originate in a study of siplizumab effects on memory and regulatory T cells. This CDR3 is built from 16 residues. V was trimmed by 2 bases and J by 0 bases, leaving 16 bases between them. Germline CDR1 and CDR2: GTSNPN and SVGIG (reference sequence). General study points: No assignable naive or memory phenotype existed for roughly 80-97% of proliferating CD4+ or CD8+ clones. Memory T cells appeared less diverse than naive cells, which seemed to contribute substantially to alloresponse. With siplizumab, mappable alloreactive CD4+ clones averaged roughly 64% Treg-derived, versus roughly 25% in controls.

J is TRBJ1-1 and V is TRBV30; D not certain. The receptor was isolated from a human donor in good health. Sequences were obtained from memory CD4+ T cells sorted from blood. The CDR3 is CAWSRGTRYMNTEAFF. The CDR3 nucleotides read TGTGCCTGGAGTCGGGGAACGCGGTACATGAACACTGAAGCTTTCTTT.